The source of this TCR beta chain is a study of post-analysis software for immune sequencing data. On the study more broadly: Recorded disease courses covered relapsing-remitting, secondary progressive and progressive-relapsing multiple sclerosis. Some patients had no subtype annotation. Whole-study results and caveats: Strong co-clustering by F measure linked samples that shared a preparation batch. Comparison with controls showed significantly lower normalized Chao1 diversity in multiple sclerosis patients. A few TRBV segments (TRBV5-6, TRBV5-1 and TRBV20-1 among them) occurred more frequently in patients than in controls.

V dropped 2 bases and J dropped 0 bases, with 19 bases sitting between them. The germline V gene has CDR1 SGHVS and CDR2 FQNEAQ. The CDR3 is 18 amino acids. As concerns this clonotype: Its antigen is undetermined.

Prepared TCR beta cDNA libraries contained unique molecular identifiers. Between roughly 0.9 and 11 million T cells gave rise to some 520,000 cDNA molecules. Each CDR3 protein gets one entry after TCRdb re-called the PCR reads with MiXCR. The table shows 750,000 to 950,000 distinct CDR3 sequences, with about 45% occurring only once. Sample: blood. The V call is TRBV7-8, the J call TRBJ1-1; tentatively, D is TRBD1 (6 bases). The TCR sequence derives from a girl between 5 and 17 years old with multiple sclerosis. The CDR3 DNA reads TGTGCCAGCAGCTTACCCTTAGGACAGACTATCATGAACACTGAAGCTTTCTTT. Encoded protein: CASSLPLGQTIMNTEAFF.